The present T cell receptor beta chain was sequenced within a study of blood T cell repertoires in COVID-19. The CDR3 runs to 14 residues. V gave up 6 bases and J gave up 4 bases; unmatched junction bases: 6. Per germline, CDR1 MNHEY and CDR2 SVGEGT. The study drew participants aged about 18 to 89 years from some 25 US areas. Assay used: immunoSEQ multiplex PCR; TCRdb lists only in-frame clones, some missing. The repertoire includes some 330,000 clones, 92% of them detected once, and roughly 20% sits in the top ten. The sequence came from a woman aged 30 to 39 who had recovered from COVID-19. The specimen was PBMCs or T cells enriched from blood (not recorded which). The gene calls are TRBV6-2 or TRBV6-3 and TRBJ2-7; 10 positions match TRBD2. CDR3 loop: CASSRTSGSYEQYF. For the CDR3, the DNA is TGTGCCAGCAGCCGGACTAGCGGAAGTTACGAGCAGTACTTC.